Listed below are T cell receptor beta chains from one sample, sequenced in a study of somatic mutations in cytotoxic T cells in rheumatoid arthritis. Assay used: immunoSEQ multiplex PCR; TCRdb lists only in-frame clones, some missing. The profile covers about 4,700 clones, with roughly 79% appearing a single time and around 38% taken by the ten largest. The material sequenced was CD8+ T cells sorted from blood. Source of these receptors: a man in his 70s with rheumatoid arthritis. The CDR3 runs from the conserved cysteine through the conserved F or W. Fields, in order: J gene, D gene, V gene, clone size, CDR3 DNA, CDR3 protein. The D gene is left open where the match is weak. Part of the rows lack a size; the others show once, few, many or a class for expanded clones.

j_gene: TRBJ2-7
d_gene: .
v_gene: TRBV7-9
abundance: .
CDR3nt: TGTGCCAGCAGCACAAAGGGCAGGGGCTACGAGCAGTACTTC
CDR3aa: CASSTKGRGYEQYF

j_gene: TRBJ2-7
d_gene: .
v_gene: TRBV28
abundance: .
CDR3nt: TGTGCCAGCAGTTTAAACACCCTTCGTCTCTACGAGCAGTACTTC
CDR3aa: CASSLNTLRLYEQYF

j_gene: TRBJ1-2
d_gene: TRBD1
v_gene: TRBV19
abundance: few
CDR3nt: TGTGCCAGTAGTACCGGGACAGGGTATCGCGGCTACACCTTC
CDR3aa: CASSTGTGYRGYTF

j_gene: TRBJ2-2
d_gene: .
v_gene: TRBV27
abundance: .
CDR3nt: TGTGCCAGCAGTTCCGGGCCCTACAGGGATGAGCGGGGCACCGGGGAGCTGTTTTTT
CDR3aa: CASSSGPYRDERGTGELFF

j_gene: TRBJ2-7
d_gene: TRBD1
v_gene: TRBV29-1
abundance: .
CDR3nt: TGCAGCGTTGAAGATCTTGGGGGACAGCCCTACGAGCAGTACTTC
CDR3aa: CSVEDLGGQPYEQYF

j_gene: TRBJ2-5
d_gene: TRBD2
v_gene: TRBV28
abundance: .
CDR3nt: TGTGCCAGCAGTTTGTTCGGACTAGCGGAAAGGGTGGAGACCCAGTACTTC
CDR3aa: CASSLFGLAERVETQYF

j_gene: TRBJ2-1
d_gene: TRBD2
v_gene: TRBV29-1
abundance: few
CDR3nt: TGCAGCGTTGAAGATCAGGTTAGCGGGAGTTTTGAGCAGTTCTTC
CDR3aa: CSVEDQVSGSFEQFF

j_gene: TRBJ1-2
d_gene: .
v_gene: TRBV29-1
abundance: .
CDR3nt: TGCAGCGTTGGGCGGATCGACGGCTACACCTTC
CDR3aa: CSVGRIDGYTF

j_gene: TRBJ2-5
d_gene: TRBD1
v_gene: TRBV5-4
abundance: .
CDR3nt: TGTGCCAGCAGCAGCCAAACGACAGGGTATGAGACCCAGTACTTC
CDR3aa: CASSSQTTGYETQYF

j_gene: TRBJ2-7
d_gene: TRBD2
v_gene: TRBV11-1
abundance: .
CDR3nt: TGTGCCAGCAGCCCCGGTCCGGGAGGATTCTTTTTCTACGAGCAGTACTTC
CDR3aa: CASSPGPGGFFFYEQYF

j_gene: TRBJ2-2
d_gene: TRBD2
v_gene: TRBV9
abundance: .
CDR3nt: TGTGCCAGCAGCGTAACTAGCGGGAGCGCGAACACCGGGGAGCTGTTTTTT
CDR3aa: CASSVTSGSANTGELFF

j_gene: TRBJ2-5
d_gene: .
v_gene: TRBV13
abundance: once
CDR3nt: TGTGCCAGCAGCTTTGAGCGGGAAGAGACCCAGTACTTC
CDR3aa: CASSFEREETQYF

j_gene: TRBJ2-3
d_gene: .
v_gene: TRBV6-5
abundance: .
CDR3nt: TGTGCCAGCAGTTATACAGAAACGACAGATACGCAGTATTTT
CDR3aa: CASSYTETTDTQYF

j_gene: TRBJ1-2
d_gene: TRBD1
v_gene: TRBV7-9
abundance: few
CDR3nt: TGTGCCAGCAGCTTAGCCCCCGGGACAGGCTATGGCTACACCTTC
CDR3aa: CASSLAPGTGYGYTF

j_gene: TRBJ2-3
d_gene: .
v_gene: TRBV6-6
abundance: .
CDR3nt: TGTGCCAGCAGTTACTCAGCCTTTTTTAGCACAGATACGCAGTATTTT
CDR3aa: CASSYSAFFSTDTQYF

j_gene: TRBJ1-2
d_gene: .
v_gene: TRBV7-9
abundance: .
CDR3nt: TGTGCCAGCAGTTCGCGTCCTGGCTACACCTTC
CDR3aa: CASSSRPGYTF

j_gene: TRBJ2-1
d_gene: .
v_gene: TRBV6-5
abundance: .
CDR3nt: TGTGCCAGCAACCCCCGATACCGCGGTGAGCAGTTCTTC
CDR3aa: CASNPRYRGEQFF

j_gene: TRBJ1-2
d_gene: .
v_gene: TRBV5-1
abundance: once
CDR3nt: TGCGCCAGCAGCTTGGAGGGAGGGGCCGGTTATCACACCTTC
CDR3aa: CASSLEGGAGYHTF

j_gene: TRBJ2-7
d_gene: .
v_gene: TRBV11-2
abundance: .
CDR3nt: TGTGCCAGCAGCTTTGGCCAGCGGGTGACCTACGAGCAGTACTTC
CDR3aa: CASSFGQRVTYEQYF

j_gene: TRBJ1-2
d_gene: .
v_gene: TRBV30
abundance: .
CDR3nt: TGTGCCTGGAGTGGGGCCAGGGTCGCTGGCTACACCTTC
CDR3aa: CAWSGARVAGYTF

j_gene: TRBJ2-1
d_gene: TRBD2
v_gene: TRBV11-2
abundance: .
CDR3nt: TGTGCCAGCAGCTTTACGCGGGGGTTCTACAATGAGCAGTTCTTC
CDR3aa: CASSFTRGFYNEQFF

j_gene: TRBJ1-2
d_gene: .
v_gene: TRBV5-5
abundance: .
CDR3nt: TGTGCCAGCAGCTCTGGGACACTTTATGGCTACACCTTC
CDR3aa: CASSSGTLYGYTF

j_gene: TRBJ2-6
d_gene: .
v_gene: TRBV6-5
abundance: few
CDR3nt: TGTGCCAGAATCGGGGGAACGTCGGGGGCCAACGTCCTGACTTTC
CDR3aa: CARIGGTSGANVLTF

j_gene: TRBJ2-7
d_gene: .
v_gene: TRBV25-1
abundance: .
CDR3nt: TGTGCCAGCAGTGACAGCGACGGGGTGAACGAGCAGTACTTC
CDR3aa: CASSDSDGVNEQYF

j_gene: TRBJ1-5
d_gene: .
v_gene: TRBV9
abundance: few
CDR3nt: TGTGCCAGCAGTGAGGGAGGAGCTAGCAATCAGCCCCAGCATTTT
CDR3aa: CASSEGGASNQPQHF

j_gene: TRBJ2-5
d_gene: .
v_gene: TRBV4-2
abundance: .
CDR3nt: TGTGCCAGCAGCCCCGAGGGGGGGGAGGGTCGGGAGCAGTACTTC
CDR3aa: CASSPEGGEGREQYF

j_gene: TRBJ2-3
d_gene: .
v_gene: TRBV6-1
abundance: .
CDR3nt: TGTGCCAGCAGTATAGGGGGCACAGATACGCAGTATTTT
CDR3aa: CASSIGGTDTQYF

j_gene: TRBJ2-1
d_gene: .
v_gene: TRBV20-1
abundance: .
CDR3nt: TGCAGTGCTAGAGTTGTTAGTGAGCAGTTCTTC
CDR3aa: CSARVVSEQFF

j_gene: TRBJ2-1
d_gene: TRBD2
v_gene: TRBV29-1
abundance: .
CDR3nt: TGCAGCGCTCTCGGGGGGGCGAGCTCCTACAATGAGCAGTTCTTC
CDR3aa: CSALGGASSYNEQFF